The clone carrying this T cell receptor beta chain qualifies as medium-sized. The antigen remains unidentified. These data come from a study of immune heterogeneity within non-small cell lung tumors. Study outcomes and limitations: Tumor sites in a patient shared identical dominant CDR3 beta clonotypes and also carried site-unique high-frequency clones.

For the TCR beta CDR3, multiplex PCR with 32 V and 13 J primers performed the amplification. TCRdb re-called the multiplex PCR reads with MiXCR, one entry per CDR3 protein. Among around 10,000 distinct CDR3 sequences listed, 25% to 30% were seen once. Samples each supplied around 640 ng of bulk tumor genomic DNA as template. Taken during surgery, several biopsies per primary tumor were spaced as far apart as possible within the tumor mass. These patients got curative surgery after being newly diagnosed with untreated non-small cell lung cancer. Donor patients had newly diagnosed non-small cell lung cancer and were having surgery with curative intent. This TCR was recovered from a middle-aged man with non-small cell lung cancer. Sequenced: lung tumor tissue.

The DNA of the CDR3 is TGTGCCAGCAGTTATCTTGGGACAGGGATGTTCCACACTGAAGCTTTCTTT. Protein sequence: CASSYLGTGMFHTEAFF. This chain uses TRBV6-1 with TRBJ1-1; 9 nucleotides agree with TRBD1. The CDR3 extends over 17 amino acids. The germline V gene encodes CDR1 MNHNS and CDR2 SASEGT. V shed 5 bases and J 3 bases; nucleotides not matched to a gene: 13.